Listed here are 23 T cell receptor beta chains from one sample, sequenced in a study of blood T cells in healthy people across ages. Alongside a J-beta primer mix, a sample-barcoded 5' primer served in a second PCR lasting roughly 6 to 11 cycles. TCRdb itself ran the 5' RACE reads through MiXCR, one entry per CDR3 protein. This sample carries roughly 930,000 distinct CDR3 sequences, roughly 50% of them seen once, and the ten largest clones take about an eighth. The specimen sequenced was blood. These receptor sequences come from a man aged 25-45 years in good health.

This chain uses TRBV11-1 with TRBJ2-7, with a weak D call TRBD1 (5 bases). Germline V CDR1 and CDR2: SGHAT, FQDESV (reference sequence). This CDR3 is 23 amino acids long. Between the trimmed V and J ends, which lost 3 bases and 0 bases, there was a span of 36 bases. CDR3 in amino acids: CASSFGQGNFPGDKSPLSYEQYF. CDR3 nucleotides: TGTGCCAGCAGCTTCGGGCAGGGAAACTTCCCCGGTGACAAATCGCCCCTCTCCTACGAGCAGTACTTC. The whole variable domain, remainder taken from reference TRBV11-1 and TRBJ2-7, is EAEVAQSPRYKITEKSQAVAFWCDPISGHATLYWYRQILGQGPELLVQFQDESVVDDSQLPKDRFSAERLKGVDSTLKIQPAELGDSAMYLCASSFGQGNFPGDKSPLSYEQYFGPGTRLTVT.

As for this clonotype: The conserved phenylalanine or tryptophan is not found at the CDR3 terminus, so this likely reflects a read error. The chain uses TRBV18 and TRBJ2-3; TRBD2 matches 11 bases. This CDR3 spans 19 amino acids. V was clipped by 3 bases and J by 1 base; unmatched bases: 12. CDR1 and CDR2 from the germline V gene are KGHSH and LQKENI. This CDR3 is CASSPVTSGTERGTDTQYS. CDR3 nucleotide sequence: TGTGCCAGCTCACCGGTGACTAGCGGGACCGAGCGAGGCACAGATACGCAGTATTCT.

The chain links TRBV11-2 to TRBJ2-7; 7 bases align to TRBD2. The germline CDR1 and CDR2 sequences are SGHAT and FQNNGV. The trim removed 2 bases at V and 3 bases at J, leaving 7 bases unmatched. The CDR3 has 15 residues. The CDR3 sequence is CASSLSSGVLYEQYF. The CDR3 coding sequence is TGTGCCAGCAGCTTATCGAGCGGGGTACTCTACGAGCAGTACTTC.

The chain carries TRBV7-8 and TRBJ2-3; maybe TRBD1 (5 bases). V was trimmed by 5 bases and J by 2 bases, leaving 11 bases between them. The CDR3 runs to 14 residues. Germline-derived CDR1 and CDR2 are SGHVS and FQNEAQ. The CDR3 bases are TGTGCCAGCAGCCAAACAGGATACACAGATACGCAGTATTTT. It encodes CASSQTGYTDTQYF.

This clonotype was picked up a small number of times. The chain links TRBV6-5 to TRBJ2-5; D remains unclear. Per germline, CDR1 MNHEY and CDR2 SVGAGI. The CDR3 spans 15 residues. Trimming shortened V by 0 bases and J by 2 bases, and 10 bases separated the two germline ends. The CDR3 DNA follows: TGTGCCAGCAGTTACTCGAGATTTCTTCAAGAGACCCAGTACTTC. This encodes CASSYSRFLQETQYF.

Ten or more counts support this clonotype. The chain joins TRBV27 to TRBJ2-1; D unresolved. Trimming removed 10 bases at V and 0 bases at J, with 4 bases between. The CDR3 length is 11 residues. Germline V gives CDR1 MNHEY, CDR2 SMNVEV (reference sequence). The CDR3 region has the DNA TGTGCCACCTCCTCCTACAATGAGCAGTTCTTC. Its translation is CATSSYNEQFF.

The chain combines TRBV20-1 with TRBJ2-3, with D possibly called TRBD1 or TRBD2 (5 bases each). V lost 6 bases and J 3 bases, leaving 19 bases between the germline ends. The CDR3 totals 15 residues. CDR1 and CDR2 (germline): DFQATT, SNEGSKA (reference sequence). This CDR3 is CSASTPGRNTDTQYF. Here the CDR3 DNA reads TGCAGTGCCTCAACGCCGGGACGGAATACAGATACGCAGTATTTT.

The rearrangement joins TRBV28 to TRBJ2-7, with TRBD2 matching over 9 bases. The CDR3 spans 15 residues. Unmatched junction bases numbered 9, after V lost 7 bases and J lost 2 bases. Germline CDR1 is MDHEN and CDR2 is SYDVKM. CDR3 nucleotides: TGTGCCAGCAACCCTTGGAGCGGGGGGACCTACGAGCAGTACTTC. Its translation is CASNPWSGGTYEQYF.

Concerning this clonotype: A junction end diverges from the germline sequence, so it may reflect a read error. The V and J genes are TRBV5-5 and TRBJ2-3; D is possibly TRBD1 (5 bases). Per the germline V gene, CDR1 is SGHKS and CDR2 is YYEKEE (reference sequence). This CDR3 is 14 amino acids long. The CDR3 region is CTSSTSGLADTQYF. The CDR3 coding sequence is TGTACCAGCAGCACTTCAGGGTTGGCAGATACGCAGTATTTT.

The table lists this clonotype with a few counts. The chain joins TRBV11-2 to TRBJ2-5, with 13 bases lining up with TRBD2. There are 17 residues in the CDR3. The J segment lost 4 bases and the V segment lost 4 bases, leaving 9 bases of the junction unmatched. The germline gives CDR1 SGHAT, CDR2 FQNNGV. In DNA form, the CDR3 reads TGTGCCAGCAGCTCCAAGACTAGCGGGGGGCAGACAGAGACCCAGTACTTC. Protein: CASSSKTSGGQTETQYF. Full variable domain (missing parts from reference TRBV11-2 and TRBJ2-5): EAGVAQSPRYKIIEKRQSVAFWCNPISGHATLYWYQQILGQGPKLLIQFQNNGVVDDSQLPKDRFSAERLKGVDSTLKIQPAKLEDSAVYLCASSSKTSGGQTETQYFGPGTRLLVL.

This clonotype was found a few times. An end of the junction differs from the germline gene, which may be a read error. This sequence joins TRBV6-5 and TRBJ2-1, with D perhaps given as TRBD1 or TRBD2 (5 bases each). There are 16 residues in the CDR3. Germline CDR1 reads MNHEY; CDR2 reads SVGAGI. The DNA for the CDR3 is TGTGCCAGCAGTAACTCCGGGACCAACCCTTACAATGAGCAGTTCTTC. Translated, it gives CASSNSGTNPYNEQFF.

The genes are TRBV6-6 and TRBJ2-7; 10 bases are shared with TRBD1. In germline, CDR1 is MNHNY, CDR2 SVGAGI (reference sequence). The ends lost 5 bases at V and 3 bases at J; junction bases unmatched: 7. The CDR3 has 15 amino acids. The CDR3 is CASSPGTGENYEQYF. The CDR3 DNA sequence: TGTGCCAGCAGTCCCGGGACAGGGGAAAACTACGAGCAGTACTTC.

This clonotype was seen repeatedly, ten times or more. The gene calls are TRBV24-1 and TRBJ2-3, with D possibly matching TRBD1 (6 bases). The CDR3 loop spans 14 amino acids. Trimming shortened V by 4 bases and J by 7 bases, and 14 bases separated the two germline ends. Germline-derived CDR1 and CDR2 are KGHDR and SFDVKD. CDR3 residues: CATSDANRANTQYF. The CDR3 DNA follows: TGTGCCACCAGTGACGCAAACAGGGCGAATACGCAGTATTTT.

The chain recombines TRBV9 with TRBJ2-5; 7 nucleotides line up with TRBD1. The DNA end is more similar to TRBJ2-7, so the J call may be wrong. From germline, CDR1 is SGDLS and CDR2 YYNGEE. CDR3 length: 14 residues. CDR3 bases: TGTGCCAGCAGCAAGGGGACAGACAGCTACGAGCAGTACTTC. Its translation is CASSKGTDSYEQYF.

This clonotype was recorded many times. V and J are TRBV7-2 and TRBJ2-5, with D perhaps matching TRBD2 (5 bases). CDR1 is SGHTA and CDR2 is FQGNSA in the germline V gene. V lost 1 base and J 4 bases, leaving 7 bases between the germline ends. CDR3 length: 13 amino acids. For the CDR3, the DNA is TGTGCCAGCAGCTTAGTCGGAGGAGAGACCCAGTACTTC. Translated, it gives CASSLVGGETQYF.

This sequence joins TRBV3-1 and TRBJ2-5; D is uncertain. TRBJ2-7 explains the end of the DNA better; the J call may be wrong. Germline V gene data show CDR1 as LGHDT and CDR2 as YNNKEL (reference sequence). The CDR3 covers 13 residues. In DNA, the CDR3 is TGTGCCAGCAGCCCCCCCGGTTGGAACGAGCAGTACTTC. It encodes CASSPPGWNEQYF.

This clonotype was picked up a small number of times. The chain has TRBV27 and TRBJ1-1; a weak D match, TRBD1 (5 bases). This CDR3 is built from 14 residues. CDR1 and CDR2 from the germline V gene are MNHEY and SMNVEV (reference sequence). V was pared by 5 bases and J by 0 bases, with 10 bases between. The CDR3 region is CASSPTVMNTEAFF. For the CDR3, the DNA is TGTGCCAGCAGTCCGACAGTAATGAACACTGAAGCTTTCTTT.

CDR3 in amino acids: CASSSQTGVMGEQFF. DNA of the CDR3: TGTGCCAGCAGCTCCCAGACAGGGGTAATGGGTGAGCAGTTCTTC. The rearrangement joins TRBV7-2 to TRBJ2-1; 8 bases fit TRBD1. In germline, CDR1 is SGHTA, CDR2 FQGNSA. Trimming at V came to 4 bases and at J to 9 bases, leaving 11 bases not matched to a gene. The CDR3 runs 15 residues. Using reference TRBV7-2 and TRBJ2-1 for the parts outside the CDR3, the full variable domain is GAGVSQSPSNKVTEKGKDVELRCDPISGHTALYWYRQSLGQGLEFLIYFQGNSAPDKSGLPSDRFSAERTGGSVSTLTIQRTQQEDSAVYLCASSSQTGVMGEQFFGPGTRLTVL.

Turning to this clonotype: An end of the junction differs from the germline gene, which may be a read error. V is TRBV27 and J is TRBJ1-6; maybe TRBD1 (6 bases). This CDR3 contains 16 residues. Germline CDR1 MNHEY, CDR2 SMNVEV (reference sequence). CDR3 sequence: CAGSHGGASYNSPLHF. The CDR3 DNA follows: TGTGCCGGCAGTCATGGGGGGGCCTCCTATAATTCACCCCTCCACTTT.

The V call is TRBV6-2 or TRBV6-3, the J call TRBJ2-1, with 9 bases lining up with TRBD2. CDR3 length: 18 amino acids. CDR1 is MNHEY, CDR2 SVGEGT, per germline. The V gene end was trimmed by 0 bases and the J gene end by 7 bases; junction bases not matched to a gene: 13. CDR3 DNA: TGTGCCAGCAGTTACTCGCCTGGAGCGGGGGGCCCTTTAAATGAGCAGTTCTTC. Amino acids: CASSYSPGAGGPLNEQFF.

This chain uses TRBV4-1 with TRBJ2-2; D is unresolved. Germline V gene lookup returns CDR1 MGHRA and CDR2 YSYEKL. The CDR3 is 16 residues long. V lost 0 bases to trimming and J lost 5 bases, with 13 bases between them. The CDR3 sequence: CASSQDEHSGTGELFF. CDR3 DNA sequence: TGCGCCAGCAGCCAAGATGAGCACAGTGGTACCGGGGAGCTGTTTTTT.

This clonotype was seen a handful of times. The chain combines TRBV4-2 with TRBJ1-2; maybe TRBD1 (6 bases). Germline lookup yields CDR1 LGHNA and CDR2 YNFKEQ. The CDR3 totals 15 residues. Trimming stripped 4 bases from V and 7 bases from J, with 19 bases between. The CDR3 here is CASSPEGGRESGYTF. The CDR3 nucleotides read TGTGCCAGCAGCCCCGAGGGGGGGAGGGAATCTGGCTACACCTTC.

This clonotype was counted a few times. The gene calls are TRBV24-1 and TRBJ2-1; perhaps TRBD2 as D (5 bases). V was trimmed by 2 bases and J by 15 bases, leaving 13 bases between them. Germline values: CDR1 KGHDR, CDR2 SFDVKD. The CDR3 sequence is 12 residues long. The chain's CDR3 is CATSDSLALRFF. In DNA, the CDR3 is TGTGCCACCAGTGATTCCCTAGCCCTTCGGTTCTTC.